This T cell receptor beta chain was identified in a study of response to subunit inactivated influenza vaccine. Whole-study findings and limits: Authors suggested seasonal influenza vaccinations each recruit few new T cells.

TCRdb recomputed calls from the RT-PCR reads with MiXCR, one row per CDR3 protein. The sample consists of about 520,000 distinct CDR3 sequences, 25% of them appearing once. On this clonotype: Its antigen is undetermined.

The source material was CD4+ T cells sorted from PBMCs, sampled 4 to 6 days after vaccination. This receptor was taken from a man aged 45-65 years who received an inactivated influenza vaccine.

CDR3 region: CASSTERVASTDTQYF. The DNA of the CDR3 is TGCGCCAGCAGCACAGAGCGGGTAGCTAGCACAGATACGCAGTATTTT. V is TRBV5-1 and J is TRBJ2-3; D might be TRBD2 (6 bases). The CDR3 loop spans 16 amino acids. V was shortened by 4 bases and J by 0 bases, with 15 bases between the two germline ends. Germline CDR1 SGHRS, CDR2 YFSETQ.